One and the same sample provided the 32 T cell receptor beta chains below, sequenced in a study of blood T cell repertoires in COVID-19. Only in-frame clones appear in the TCRdb table, and some are missing; sequencing was by immunoSEQ multiplex PCR. Here the sample spans 300,000 to 450,000 clones, around 87% being singletons. The sequenced sample consisted of PBMCs or T cells enriched from blood (not recorded which). These receptor sequences come from a man aged 30 to 39 who had recovered from COVID-19.

CDR3 protein: CATSQGQLQETQYF. The CDR3 DNA reads as TGTGCCACCAGCCAGGGACAGCTCCAAGAGACCCAGTACTTC. The J gene is TRBJ2-5, the V gene TRBV15, with 7 bases lining up with TRBD1. The V and J ends lost 5 bases and 1 base, in that order; junction bases with no gene match: 4. Germline CDR1 reads LNHNV; CDR2 reads YYDKDF (reference sequence). CDR3 length: 14 residues.

The chain uses TRBV11-2 and TRBJ1-2; 8 nucleotides align to TRBD1. From germline, CDR1 is SGHAT and CDR2 FQNNGV. The CDR3 is 13 amino acids. J gave up 6 bases and V 6 bases, and 6 bases lay outside the gene matches. CDR3 DNA sequence: TGTGCCAGCAGACCCGGGACAGGCCATGGCTACACCTTC. The encoded protein is CASRPGTGHGYTF.

The genes are TRBV5-6 and TRBJ2-5; possible D gene TRBD1, 5 bases. V gave up 4 bases and J gave up 1 base, with 11 bases separating them. This CDR3 is built from 14 residues. Germline values: CDR1 SGHDT, CDR2 YYEEEE. The CDR3 bases are TGTGCCAGCAGCGATCGACAGCCCCAAGAGACCCAGTACTTC. It encodes CASSDRQPQETQYF.

The chain is built from TRBV6-2 or TRBV6-3 and TRBJ2-7, with D possibly matching TRBD2 (7 bases). From germline, CDR1 is MNHEY and CDR2 SVGEGT. The CDR3 has 14 residues. Trimming pared 6 bases from V and 2 bases from J, leaving 14 bases between. The chain's CDR3 is CASSLSGGPYEQYF. The DNA for the CDR3 is TGTGCCAGCAGCCTGTCGGGGGGCCCCTACGAGCAGTACTTC.

The chain links TRBV2 to TRBJ2-7; a possible D gene is TRBD1 (5 bases). Trimming pared 5 bases from V and 7 bases from J, leaving 9 bases between. The CDR3 loop spans 11 amino acids. The V gene's germline CDR1 is SNHLY and CDR2 FYNNEI. The CDR3 loop is CASSKTEEQYF. CDR3 DNA sequence: TGTGCCAGCAGTAAGACAGAAGAGCAGTACTTC.

A single count supports this clone. Other DNA variants within this sample encode the same CDR3. The chain employs TRBV7-9 and TRBJ1-5, with 7 bases lining up with TRBD1. The germline CDR1 and CDR2 sequences are SEHNR and FQNEAQ (reference sequence). The length of the CDR3 is 14 residues. V dropped 4 bases and J dropped 2; count of bases not matched to a gene: 2. The chain's CDR3 is CASSSGQGNQPQHF. In nucleotides, the CDR3 is TGTGCCAGCAGCTCCGGACAGGGCAATCAGCCCCAGCATTTT.

V gene TRBV4-3 combines with J gene TRBJ2-4; tentatively, D is TRBD1 (6 bases). The V gene's germline CDR1 is LGHNA and CDR2 YSLEER. V was shortened by 1 base and J by 1 base, with 17 bases between the two germline ends. The CDR3 has 18 amino acids. CDR3 residues: CASSQGSLQGQAKNIQYF. Written as DNA, the CDR3 is TGCGCCAGCAGCCAAGGATCCCTACAGGGTCAGGCCAAAAACATTCAGTACTTC.

This clone has only one observation. The gene calls are TRBV3-1 (or the pseudogene TRBV3-2) and TRBJ2-5; maybe TRBD2 (7 bases). The V end was cut by 0 bases, the J end by 4 bases, with 12 bases between. The germline V gene has CDR1 LGHDT and CDR2 YNNKEL (reference sequence). There are 15 residues in the CDR3. Here the CDR3 DNA reads TGTGCCAGCAGCCAAGATGTCGGGGGGCGAGAGACCCAGTACTTC. It yields the protein CASSQDVGGRETQYF.

This clone appeared once. The V call is TRBV6-5, the J call TRBJ2-7, with D possibly matching TRBD1 (6 bases). The germline gives CDR1 MNHEY, CDR2 SVGAGI. V was trimmed by 6 bases and J by 0 bases, leaving 15 bases between them. The CDR3 runs to 15 residues. CDR3 DNA: TGTGCCAGCAGGAATCTCGGGGACATCTCCTACGAGCAGTACTTC. It translates to CASRNLGDISYEQYF.

Only one count was recorded for this clone. V gene TRBV11-3 combines with J gene TRBJ1-1, with D possibly being TRBD1 (5 bases). Germline CDR1 is SGHNT and CDR2 is YENEEA. The CDR3 consists of 13 residues. V dropped 5 bases and J dropped 1 base, with 8 bases sitting between them. CDR3 amino acids: CASSEDRNTEAFF. The CDR3 DNA reads as TGTGCCAGCAGCGAAGACAGGAACACTGAAGCTTTCTTT.

The chain is built from TRBV7-2 and TRBJ2-6, with D possibly being TRBD2 (5 bases). The germline CDR1 and CDR2 sequences are SGHTA and FQGNSA. V was pared by 1 base and J by 1 base, with 14 bases between. CDR3 length equals 18 residues. CDR3 protein: CASSLVGAVVSGANVLTF. The CDR3 nucleotides read TGTGCCAGCAGCTTAGTTGGAGCGGTTGTGTCTGGGGCCAACGTCCTGACTTTC. Full variable domain (remainder filled in from reference TRBV7-2 and TRBJ2-6): GAGVSQSPSNKVTEKGKDVELRCDPISGHTALYWYRQSLGQGLEFLIYFQGNSAPDKSGLPSDRFSAERTGGSVSTLTIQRTQQEDSAVYLCASSLVGAVVSGANVLTFGAGSRLTVL.

This chain connects TRBV7-6 to TRBJ2-1, with 8 bases identical to TRBD1. Per the germline V gene, CDR1 is SGHVS and CDR2 is FNYEAQ. The V segment lost 5 bases and the J segment 4 bases; nucleotides outside the gene matches: 10. The CDR3 is 16 residues long. CDR3 sequence reads: CASSPLQGARYNEQFF. For the CDR3, the DNA is TGTGCCAGCAGCCCACTCCAGGGGGCTCGGTACAATGAGCAGTTCTTC. The full variable domain, in which reference TRBV7-6 and TRBJ2-1 provide the parts outside the CDR3, is GAGVSQSPRYKVTKRGQDVALRCDPISGHVSLYWYRQALGQGPEFLTYFNYEAQQDKSGLPNDRFSAERPEGSISTLTIQRTEQRDSAMYRCASSPLQGARYNEQFFGPGTRLTVL.

The chain is built from TRBV11-2 and TRBJ2-7, with 10 bases that match TRBD1. CDR3 length equals 13 residues. V gave up 4 bases and J gave up 6 bases; unmatched junction bases: 3. The germline V gene encodes CDR1 SGHAT and CDR2 FQNNGV. CDR3 in DNA: TGTGCCAGCAGCTGGGGGACAGGGGCCGAGCAGTACTTC. Translated, it gives CASSWGTGAEQYF.

The chain combines TRBV7-6 with TRBJ1-1; 7 positions agree with TRBD1. V lost 5 bases and J lost 0; bases outside the gene matches: 12. CDR3 length: 17 amino acids. Germline CDR1 and CDR2: SGHVS and FNYEAQ. CDR3 DNA: TGTGCCAGCAGCGAAACAGGGGTCCCTTCGATGAACACTGAAGCTTTCTTT. Its protein product is CASSETGVPSMNTEAFF.

J is TRBJ2-1 and V is TRBV24-1, with D maybe TRBD1 (6 bases). This CDR3 has 13 residues. V shed 6 bases and J shed 11 bases, with 16 bases lying between them. Germline values: CDR1 KGHDR, CDR2 SFDVKD. The CDR3 DNA sequence: TGTGCCACCAGTAAGGACAGTATAGGTCAGCAGTTCTTC. Its protein product is CATSKDSIGQQFF.

This chain connects TRBV7-8 to TRBJ2-5, with 9 positions matching TRBD2. Germline V gene lookup returns CDR1 SGHVS and CDR2 FQNEAQ. The CDR3 has 17 residues. V shed 0 bases, J shed 5 bases, and the junction held 10 bases outside the gene matches. CDR3 DNA: TGTGCCAGCAGCTTAGCCCTAGGTAGCGGGGGAGGTGAGACCCAGTACTTC. The encoded protein is CASSLALGSGGGETQYF. The full variable domain, rest sourced from reference TRBV7-8 and TRBJ2-5, is GAGVSQSPRYKVAKRGQDVALRCDPISGHVSLFWYQQALGQGPEFLTYFQNEAQLDKSGLPSDRFFAERPEGSVSTLKIQRTQQEDSAVYLCASSLALGSGGGETQYFGPGTRLLVL.

The rearrangement joins TRBV5-1 to TRBJ1-3; 8 bases are shared with TRBD1. From germline, CDR1 is SGHRS and CDR2 YFSETQ. V was clipped by 3 bases and J by 0 bases; unmatched bases: 5. The CDR3 runs to 16 residues. CDR3 protein: CASSSGQAVSGNTIYF. DNA of the CDR3: TGCGCCAGCAGCTCGGGACAGGCGGTCTCTGGAAACACCATATATTTT.

This chain connects TRBV9 to TRBJ2-7; 12 bases agree with TRBD1. This CDR3 is built from 17 residues. The ends lost 1 base at V and 7 bases at J; junction bases unmatched: 12. Germline CDR1 and CDR2: SGDLS and YYNGEE. The CDR3 DNA sequence: TGTGCCAGCAGCGTACTGGGAACCGGGACAGGGGGCGGGGAGCAGTACTTC. This sequence encodes CASSVLGTGTGGGEQYF.

This chain connects TRBV7-6 to TRBJ1-2, with a possible D match to TRBD1 (5 bases). The V gene lost 4 bases and the J gene lost 8 bases, with 17 bases spanning the gap. Germline V gene data show CDR1 as SGHVS and CDR2 as FNYEAQ. The CDR3 has 14 residues. Written as DNA, the CDR3 is TGTGCCAGCAGCTCCGGGACTCCTGGGATCGGCTACACCTTC. Protein: CASSSGTPGIGYTF.

The V call is TRBV7-8, the J call TRBJ2-4, with D uncertain. V was pared by 0 bases and J by 2 bases, with 11 bases between. Germline V gene lookup returns CDR1 SGHVS and CDR2 FQNEAQ. This CDR3 has 16 residues. CDR3 DNA sequence: TGTGCCAGCAGCTTAGCGTCAATTAGCTCCAAAAACATTCAGTACTTC. Translated: CASSLASISSKNIQYF.

The chain combines TRBV10-1 with TRBJ2-1; 11 bases agree with TRBD1. The CDR3 covers 15 residues. Germline V gives CDR1 WNHNN, CDR2 SYGVQD (reference sequence). V trimming: 6 bases; J trimming: 6 bases; junction bases outside the gene matches: 7. In DNA form, the CDR3 reads TGCGCCAGCAGCCTAGGACAGGGGGCATCCAATGAGCAGTTCTTC. Protein product: CASSLGQGASNEQFF.

This clone has only a few counts. The chain couples TRBV4-1 to TRBJ1-6; a weak D match, TRBD1 (5 bases). V was shortened by 8 bases and J by 0 bases, with 11 bases between the two germline ends. This CDR3 spans 15 amino acids. Germline CDR1 reads MGHRA; CDR2 reads YSYEKL. In nucleotides, the CDR3 is TGCGCCAGCGGAAAAGACAGCTCCTATAATTCACCCCTCCACTTT. Translation: CASGKDSSYNSPLHF.

The chain recombines TRBV5-1 with TRBJ2-1; D perhaps matches TRBD2 (5 bases). The length of the CDR3 is 15 residues. Between the trimmed V and J ends, which lost 3 bases and 8 bases, there was a span of 18 bases. Germline CDR1 SGHRS, CDR2 YFSETQ. The CDR3 loop reads CASSSEGPGFDEQFF. For the CDR3, the DNA is TGCGCCAGCAGCTCAGAGGGCCCCGGATTCGATGAGCAGTTCTTC.

The chain links TRBV7-2 to TRBJ2-7; possibly TRBD2 for D (6 bases). Germline V gene lookup returns CDR1 SGHTA and CDR2 FQGNSA. The CDR3 sequence is 15 residues long. V dropped 5 bases and J dropped 8 bases, with 22 bases sitting between them. CDR3 in amino acids: CASSKTGDGEKKQYF. In nucleotides, the CDR3 is TGTGCCAGCAGCAAGACGGGGGACGGGGAAAAAAAGCAGTACTTC.

V usage is TRBV5-6 and J usage is TRBJ2-2; 9 positions agree with TRBD1. Germline CDR1 SGHDT, CDR2 YYEEEE. CDR3 length equals 14 residues. J was trimmed by 5 bases and V by 7 bases; bases with no gene match: 6. This chain's CDR3 is CASGRDRDTGELFF. CDR3 DNA: TGTGCCAGCGGCCGGGACAGGGATACCGGGGAGCTGTTTTTT. Filled out from reference TRBV5-6 and TRBJ2-2, the complete variable domain reads DAGVTQSPTHLIKTRGQQVTLRCSPKSGHDTVSWYQQALGQGPQFIFQYYEEEERQRGNFPDRFSGHQFPNYSSELNVNALLLGDSALYLCASGRDRDTGELFFGEGSRLTVL.

This chain links TRBV6-2 or TRBV6-3 with TRBJ1-5, with a possible D match to TRBD1 (5 bases). Per the germline V gene, CDR1 is MNHEY and CDR2 is SVGEGT. The CDR3 loop spans 13 amino acids. Trimming cost V 2 bases and J 7 bases, with 9 bases left between them. CDR3 residues: CASSYTDSQPQHF. The CDR3 DNA reads TGTGCCAGCAGTTACACCGACAGCCAGCCCCAGCATTTT.

The chain has TRBV25-1 and TRBJ1-2; 8 nucleotides agree with TRBD1. Germline V gives CDR1 MGHDK, CDR2 SYGVNS. Unmatched junction bases numbered 5, after V lost 7 bases and J lost 7 bases. The CDR3 covers 12 residues. The CDR3 DNA is TGTGCCAGCATGGACAGGGAGGGTGGCTACACCTTC. Translated: CASMDREGGYTF.

The chain links TRBV19 to TRBJ2-3; D may be TRBD2 (6 bases). V lost 3 bases and J 8 bases, leaving 15 bases between the germline ends. This CDR3 contains 14 residues. Germline V gene sequence: CDR1 LNHDA, CDR2 SQIVND (reference sequence). The CDR3 here is CASSIRDSSGTQYF. CDR3 bases: TGTGCCAGTAGTATCCGGGACTCCTCCGGTACGCAGTATTTT.

This clone appeared a single time. The V and J genes are TRBV18 and TRBJ1-4; D unresolved. CDR1 and CDR2 (germline): KGHSH, LQKENI. The CDR3 is 14 amino acids. Trimming stripped 2 bases from V and 7 bases from J, with 11 bases between. Written as DNA, the CDR3 is TGTGCCAGCTCACCAAGCGGAGGCGGTGAAAAACTGTTTTTT. This codes for CASSPSGGGEKLFF. The variable domain in full, completed from reference TRBV18 and TRBJ1-4, reads NAGVMQNPRHLVRRRGQEARLRCSPMKGHSHVYWYRQLPEEGLKFMVYLQKENIIDESGMPKERFSAEFPKEGPSILRIQQVVRGDSAAYFCASSPSGGGEKLFFGSGTQLSVL.

The chain links TRBV3-1 (or the pseudogene TRBV3-2) to TRBJ2-3, with D maybe TRBD2 (7 bases). Trimming removed 1 base from V and 0 bases from J, with 11 bases in between. CDR3 length: 16 residues. Germline CDR1 and CDR2: LGHDT and YNNKEL (reference sequence). The CDR3 loop is CASSQVEGGSTDTQYF. CDR3 bases: TGTGCCAGCAGCCAAGTTGAGGGGGGGAGCACAGATACGCAGTATTTT.

This chain links TRBV5-1 with TRBJ2-7; 9 nucleotides line up with TRBD1. J lost 2 bases, V lost 1 base, and 13 bases had no gene match. The CDR3 runs to 18 residues. CDR1 and CDR2 (germline): SGHRS, YFSETQ. The DNA for the CDR3 is TGCGCCAGCAGCTTGAGAGGGGCCACAGGGGGCCTAGCCTACGAGCAGTACTTC. Protein: CASSLRGATGGLAYEQYF.

The chain employs TRBV27 and TRBJ1-1, with unresolved D. Germline V gene data show CDR1 as MNHEY and CDR2 as SMNVEV (reference sequence). The V gene lost 5 bases and the J gene lost 0 bases, with 13 bases spanning the gap. The CDR3 contains 15 residues. CDR3 DNA sequence: TGTGCCAGCAGTCCGAAGCCGGGGATGAACACTGAAGCTTTCTTT. Protein sequence: CASSPKPGMNTEAFF.